This T cell receptor beta chain comes out of a study of blood T cell repertoires in COVID-19. About the study: The samples span acute and convalescent COVID-19 from the United States, Italy and Spain.

Generated by immunoSEQ multiplex PCR, the TCRdb table keeps only in-frame clones and is missing some. The sample lists 150,000 or so clones, 80% occurring once. The study assigned cohorts using participant-reported clinical history. Donors of Cohort 3 who recovered were those that had two negative PCRs, clearance, or symptom resolution. Trimming removed 0 bases from V and 3 bases from J; junction bases left unmatched: 7. This CDR3 spans 17 amino acids. Germline values: CDR1 SGDLS, CDR2 YYNGEE. The specimen was PBMCs or T cells enriched from blood (not recorded which). The V and J genes are TRBV9 and TRBJ2-7; 12 bases agree with TRBD2. The sequence came from a woman aged 55-75 years who had recovered from COVID-19. Here the CDR3 DNA reads TGTGCCAGCAGCGTAGAGGTCGTGACTAGCGGGGGCTACGAGCAGTACTTC. Translation gives CASSVEVVTSGGYEQYF.